The sequence of this T cell receptor beta chain was determined in a study of shared clonotypes between healthy human individuals. Across the study: The study drew on a couple of women and three men aged 18 to 49 as donors.

Sequencing was at deep level. Clones were sequenced by immunoSEQ multiplex PCR, and TCRdb holds only the in-frame ones, with some missing. Among 490,000 or so clones, about three quarters were seen once, and the ten largest hold about an eighth. This clone occurred once. The ends lost 8 bases at V and 3 bases at J; junction bases unmatched: 3. Germline V gives CDR1 PRHDT, CDR2 FYEKMQ (reference sequence). This CDR3 has 12 amino acids. Unsorted samples relied on roughly 100 million PBMCs, which served as the source of genomic DNA. The source material was PBMCs. This TCR was recovered from a middle-aged woman in good health. Some clones in this sample may be carry-over from other donors' samples. The gene calls are TRBV13 and TRBJ2-7, with 8 bases identical to TRBD2. CDR3 DNA: TGTGCCAGCGGTAGCGGGAACTACGAGCAGTACTTC. This gives the protein CASGSGNYEQYF.